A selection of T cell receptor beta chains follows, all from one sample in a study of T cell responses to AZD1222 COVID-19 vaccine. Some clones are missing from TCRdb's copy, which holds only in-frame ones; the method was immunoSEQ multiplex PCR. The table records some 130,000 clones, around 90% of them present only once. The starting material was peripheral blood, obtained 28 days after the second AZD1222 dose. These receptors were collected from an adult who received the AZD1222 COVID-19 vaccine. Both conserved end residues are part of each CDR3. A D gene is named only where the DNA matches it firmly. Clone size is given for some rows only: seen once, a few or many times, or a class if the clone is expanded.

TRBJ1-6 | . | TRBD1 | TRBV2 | CASSEGQGARGSPLHF | TGTGCCAGCAGTGAAGGTCAGGGGGCGAGAGGATCACCCCTCCACTTT
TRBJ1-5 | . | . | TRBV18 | CASSPQASPNQPQHF | TGTGCCAGCTCACCCCAAGCAAGCCCCAATCAGCCCCAGCATTTT
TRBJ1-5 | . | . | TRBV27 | CASSLRFGNQPQHF | TGTGCCAGCAGTTTAAGGTTTGGCAATCAGCCCCAGCATTTT
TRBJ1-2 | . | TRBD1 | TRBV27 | CASRGDRPYGYTF | TGTGCCAGCCGAGGGGACAGGCCCTATGGCTACACCTTC
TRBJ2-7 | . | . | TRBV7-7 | CASSLGAGATSYEQYF | TGTGCCAGCAGCTTAGGGGCAGGGGCGACATCCTACGAGCAGTACTTC
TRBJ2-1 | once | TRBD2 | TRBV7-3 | CASSLNPGLAGGLNEQFF | TGTGCCAGCAGCTTAAACCCGGGACTAGCGGGGGGGCTCAATGAGCAGTTCTTC
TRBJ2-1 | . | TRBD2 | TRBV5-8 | CASSLWTSGVNEQFF | TGTGCCAGCAGCTTGTGGACTAGCGGGGTTAATGAGCAGTTCTTC
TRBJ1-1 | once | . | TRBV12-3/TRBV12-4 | CASSLRRDTEAFF | TGTGCCAGCAGCCTTAGAAGGGACACTGAAGCTTTCTTT
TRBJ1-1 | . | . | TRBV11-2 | CASSSASNWWAEAFF | TGTGCCAGCAGCTCGGCCTCGAATTGGTGGGCTGAAGCTTTCTTT
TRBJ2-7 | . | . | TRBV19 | CASSIGRSYEQYF | TGTGCCAGTAGTATAGGGAGGAGCTACGAGCAGTACTTC
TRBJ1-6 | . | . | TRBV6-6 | CASITGMNSPLHF | TGTGCCAGCATCACAGGGATGAATTCACCCCTCCACTTT
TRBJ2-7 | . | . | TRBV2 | CARTYGPLGEQYF | TGTGCCAGAACCTACGGACCTTTGGGCGAGCAGTACTTC
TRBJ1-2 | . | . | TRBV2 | CASSTDSNYGYTF | TGTGCCAGCAGCACGGACAGTAACTATGGCTACACCTTC
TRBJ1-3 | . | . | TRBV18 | CASSPTPDPGNTIYF | TGTGCCAGCTCACCGACACCAGACCCTGGAAACACCATATATTTT
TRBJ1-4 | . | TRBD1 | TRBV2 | CASSESRQGNEKLFF | TGTGCCAGCAGTGAATCGAGACAGGGGAACGAAAAACTGTTTTTT
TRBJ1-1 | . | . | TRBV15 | CATRISNTEAFF | TGTGCCACCAGAATTTCGAACACTGAAGCTTTCTTT
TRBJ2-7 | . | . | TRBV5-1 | CASSLGSALVSSYEQYF | TGCGCCAGCAGCTTAGGGTCGGCATTGGTGAGCTCCTACGAGCAGTACTTC
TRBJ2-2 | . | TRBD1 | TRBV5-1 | CASTPGQGATGELFF | TGCGCCAGCACTCCGGGACAGGGGGCTACGGGGGAGCTGTTTTTT
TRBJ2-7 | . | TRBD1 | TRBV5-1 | CASSFTWDREYEQYF | TGCGCCAGCAGCTTCACGTGGGACAGGGAGTACGAGCAGTACTTC
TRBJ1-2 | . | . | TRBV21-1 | CASSKAGTFCYTF | TGTGCCAGCAGCAAAGCGGGCACGTTTTGCTACACCTTC
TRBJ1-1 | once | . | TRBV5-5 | CASSFTRMNTEAFF | TGTGCCAGCAGCTTCACACGAATGAACACTGAAGCTTTCTTT
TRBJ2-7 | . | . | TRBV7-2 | CASTLDSATYEQYF | TGTGCCAGCACCTTGGACAGTGCAACCTACGAGCAGTACTTC